This passage covers 11 T cell receptor beta chains from one sample sequenced in a study of beta chain features in type 1 diabetes. Expressed TCRB transcripts got sequenced, as all isolated RNA was reverse transcribed. Profiling relied on immunoSEQ multiplex PCR, and the TCRdb table lists in-frame clones only, not all of them. The sample shows hundreds of thousands of clones, about 16% of them seen only once. The sample taken for sequencing was naive CD4+ T cells from blood. Receptors were obtained from a man aged 18 to 29 in good health.

The rearrangement joins TRBV7-2 to TRBJ1-1; 9 bases line up with TRBD1. The V and J ends lost 4 bases and 5 bases, in that order; junction bases with no gene match: 8. Looked up from germline, CDR1 is SGHTA and CDR2 is FQGNSA. This CDR3 spans 15 amino acids. CDR3: CASSSQGARGTEAFF. The CDR3 DNA is TGTGCCAGCAGCTCACAGGGGGCAAGAGGTACTGAAGCTTTCTTT.

This chain links TRBV4-3 with TRBJ1-5; D unresolved. The CDR3 has 13 residues. Per the germline V gene, CDR1 is LGHNA and CDR2 is YSLEER. V was pared by 1 base and J by 9 bases, with 10 bases between. Written as DNA, the CDR3 is TGCGCCAGCAGCCAAGCCATGGAGGGGCCCCAGCATTTT. Translated, it gives CASSQAMEGPQHF.

The chain couples TRBV15 to TRBJ1-2; a weak D match, TRBD1 (5 bases). This CDR3 region has 13 residues. Per germline, CDR1 LNHNV and CDR2 YYDKDF (reference sequence). Between the trimmed V and J ends, which lost 4 bases and 5 bases, there was a span of 11 bases. CDR3 sequence reads: CATSIGRVYGYTF. For the CDR3, the DNA is TGTGCCACCAGCATCGGCAGGGTGTATGGCTACACCTTC.

This clone was seen more than once but under ten times. The CDR3 here is CAWTGLAGDEQYF. For the CDR3, the DNA is TGTGCCTGGACGGGACTAGCGGGGGACGAGCAGTACTTC. This rearrangement joins TRBV30 to TRBJ2-7; TRBD2 matches at 14 bases. The V and J ends lost 4 bases and 5 bases, in that order; junction bases with no gene match: 1. CDR1 and CDR2 from the germline V gene are GTSNPN and SVGIG (reference sequence). The CDR3 is made up of 13 amino acids. Based on the CDR3 plus reference TRBV30 and TRBJ2-7, the full variable domain is SQTIHQWPATLVQPVGSPLSLECTVEGTSNPNLYWYRQAAGRGLQLLFYSVGIGQISSEVPQNLSASRPQDRQFILSSKKLLLSDSGFYLCAWTGLAGDEQYFGPGTRLTVT.

This clone turned up a few times. CDR3 in amino acids: CASSGTGELFF. As DNA, the CDR3 is TGTGCCAGCAGTGGAACCGGGGAGCTGTTTTTT. The rearrangement joins TRBV6-6 to TRBJ2-2; no firm D call. There are 11 residues in the CDR3. V lost 5 bases and J 5 bases, leaving 3 bases between the germline ends. The germline V gene encodes CDR1 MNHNY and CDR2 SVGAGI (reference sequence).

The sample holds a few counts of this clone. The chain combines TRBV5-1 with TRBJ2-6; no reliable D call. Germline values: CDR1 SGHRS, CDR2 YFSETQ. With 2 bases removed from V and 1 base from J, the gap between germline ends came to 7 bases. CDR3 length: 15 residues. CDR3 protein: CASSLVRSGANVLTF. As DNA, the CDR3 is TGCGCCAGCAGCTTAGTCCGTTCTGGGGCCAACGTCCTGACTTTC.

The V call is TRBV7-2, the J call TRBJ1-2, with D perhaps matching TRBD1 (5 bases). The CDR3 has 14 residues. Trimming removed 3 bases at V and 2 bases at J, with 10 bases between. Germline V gene sequence: CDR1 SGHTA, CDR2 FQGNSA. This CDR3 is CASSFGTVNYGYTF. The CDR3 nucleotides are TGTGCCAGCAGCTTCGGGACGGTAAACTATGGCTACACCTTC.

The chain uses TRBV7-9 and TRBJ1-2, with 7 bases matching TRBD1. The junction had 7 bases not matched to a gene; V was cut back by 5 bases and J by 7 bases. The CDR3 covers 13 residues. In germline, CDR1 is SEHNR, CDR2 FQNEAQ (reference sequence). The CDR3 here is CASSPDRVGGYTF. CDR3 nucleotide sequence: TGTGCCAGCAGCCCCGACAGGGTTGGTGGCTACACCTTC.

This clone was observed a handful of times. The chain carries TRBV9 and TRBJ2-3; 12 nucleotides line up with TRBD2. The junction had 12 bases not matched to a gene; V was cut back by 4 bases and J by 0 bases. CDR1 SGDLS and CDR2 YYNGEE come from the germline V gene. The CDR3 is 19 amino acids. CDR3 sequence: CASSSRLAGARFSTDTQYF. CDR3 sequence (DNA): TGTGCCAGCAGCTCCAGACTAGCGGGAGCTCGGTTTAGCACAGATACGCAGTATTTT.

In its sample, this clone was seen many times. This chain uses TRBV4-3 with TRBJ2-7; D remains ambiguous. Trimming removed 0 bases from V and 6 bases from J, with 9 bases in between. The germline V gene has CDR1 LGHNA and CDR2 YSLEER. CDR3 length: 13 amino acids. The DNA for the CDR3 is TGCGCCAGCAGCCAAGATGTGACTGGCGAGCAGTACTTC. Translating it yields CASSQDVTGEQYF.

This clone has only a few counts. The chain couples TRBV11-2 to TRBJ2-4; the match to TRBD1 covers 7 bases. The CDR3 runs 16 residues. After removal of 5 bases from V and 1 base from J, the junction contained 8 bases not matched to a gene. Germline loops: CDR1 SGHAT, CDR2 FQNNGV. This CDR3 reads CASSNTGVKAKNIQYF. The CDR3, as DNA: TGTGCCAGCAGCAACACAGGGGTAAAGGCCAAAAACATTCAGTACTTC. Combining the CDR3 with reference TRBV11-2 and TRBJ2-4 gives the whole variable domain EAGVAQSPRYKIIEKRQSVAFWCNPISGHATLYWYQQILGQGPKLLIQFQNNGVVDDSQLPKDRFSAERLKGVDSTLKIQPAKLEDSAVYLCASSNTGVKAKNIQYFGAGTRLSVL.